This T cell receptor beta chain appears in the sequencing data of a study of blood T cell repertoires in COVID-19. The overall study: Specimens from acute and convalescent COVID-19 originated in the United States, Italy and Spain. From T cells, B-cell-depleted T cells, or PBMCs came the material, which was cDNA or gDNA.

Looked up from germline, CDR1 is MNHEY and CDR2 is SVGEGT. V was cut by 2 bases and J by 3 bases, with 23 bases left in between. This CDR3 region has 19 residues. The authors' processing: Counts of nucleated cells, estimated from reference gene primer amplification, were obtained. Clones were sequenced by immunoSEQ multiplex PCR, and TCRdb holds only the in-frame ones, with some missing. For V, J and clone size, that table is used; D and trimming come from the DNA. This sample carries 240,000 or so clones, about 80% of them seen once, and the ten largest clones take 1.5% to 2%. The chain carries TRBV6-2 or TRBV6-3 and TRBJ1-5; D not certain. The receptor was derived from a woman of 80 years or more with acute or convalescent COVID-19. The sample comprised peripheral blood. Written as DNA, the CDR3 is TGTGCCAGCAGTTACATTGCAGTACGGGATTGGGGTTTCAATCAGCCCCAGCATTTT. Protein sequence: CASSYIAVRDWGFNQPQHF.